What follows are 2 T cell receptor beta chains derived from one specimen sequenced in a study of blood T cell repertoires in COVID-19. TCRdb's table, derived via immunoSEQ multiplex PCR, lists solely in-frame clones and lacks some. Altogether 300,000 to 400,000 clones are present, roughly 90% being singletons, with the ten largest covering about 7%. What was sequenced was peripheral blood. The receptors originated from a woman aged 70-85 years with COVID-19, enrolled during active disease.

The V gene is TRBV11-3, the J gene TRBJ1-2, with D possibly being TRBD1 (6 bases). Germline CDR1 SGHNT, CDR2 YENEEA. The CDR3 spans 13 residues. V lost 5 bases and J 2 bases, leaving 9 bases between the germline ends. CDR3 region: CASSVGTNYGYTF. The CDR3 DNA reads TGTGCCAGCAGCGTTGGGACAAACTATGGCTACACCTTC.

The genes are TRBV24-1 and TRBJ1-2; D perhaps matches TRBD1 (5 bases). Germline V gives CDR1 KGHDR, CDR2 SFDVKD. The CDR3 is made up of 13 amino acids. Between the trimmed V and J ends, which lost 1 base and 5 bases, there was a span of 7 bases. In nucleotides, the CDR3 is TGTGCCACCAGTGATTTTTCAGGGTATGGCTACACCTTC. Amino acid sequence: CATSDFSGYGYTF.